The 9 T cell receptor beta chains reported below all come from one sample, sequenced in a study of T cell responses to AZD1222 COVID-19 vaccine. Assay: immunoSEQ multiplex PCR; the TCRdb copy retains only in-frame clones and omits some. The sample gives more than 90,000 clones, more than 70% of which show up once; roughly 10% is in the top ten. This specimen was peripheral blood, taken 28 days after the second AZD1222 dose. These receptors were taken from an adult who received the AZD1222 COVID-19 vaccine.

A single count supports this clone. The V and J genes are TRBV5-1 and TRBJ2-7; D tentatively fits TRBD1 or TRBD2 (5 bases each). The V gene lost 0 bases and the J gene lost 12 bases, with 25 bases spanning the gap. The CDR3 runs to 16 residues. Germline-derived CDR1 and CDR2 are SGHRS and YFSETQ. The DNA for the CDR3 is TGCGCCAGCAGCTTGGAGTTCGGGGACGTCTCTCAGCCGTGGTACTTC. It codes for CASSLEFGDVSQPWYF.

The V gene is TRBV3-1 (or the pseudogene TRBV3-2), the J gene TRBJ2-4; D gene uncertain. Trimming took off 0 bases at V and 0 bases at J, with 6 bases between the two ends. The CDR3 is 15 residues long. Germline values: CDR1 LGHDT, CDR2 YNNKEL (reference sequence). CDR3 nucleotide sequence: TGTGCCAGCAGCCAAGATGGCCTAGCCAAAAACATTCAGTACTTC. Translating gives CASSQDGLAKNIQYF.

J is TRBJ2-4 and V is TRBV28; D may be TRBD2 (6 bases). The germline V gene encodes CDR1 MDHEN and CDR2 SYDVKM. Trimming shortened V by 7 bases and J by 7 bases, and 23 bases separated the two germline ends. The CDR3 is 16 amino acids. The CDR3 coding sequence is TGTGCCAGCAAACCCCCGGGACCGCGGGGACTCAACATTCAGTACTTC. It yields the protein CASKPPGPRGLNIQYF. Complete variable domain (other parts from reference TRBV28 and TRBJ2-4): DVKVTQSSRYLVKRTGEKVFLECVQDMDHENMFWYRQDPGLGLRLIYFSYDVKMKEKGDIPEGYSVSREKKERFSLILESASTNQTSMYLCASKPPGPRGLNIQYFGAGTRLSVL.

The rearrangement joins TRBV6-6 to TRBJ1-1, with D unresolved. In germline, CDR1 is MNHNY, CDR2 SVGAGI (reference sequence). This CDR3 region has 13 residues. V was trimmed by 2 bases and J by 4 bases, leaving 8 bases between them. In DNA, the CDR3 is TGTGCCAGCAGTTACAACAGAGGCACTGAAGCTTTCTTT. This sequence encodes CASSYNRGTEAFF.

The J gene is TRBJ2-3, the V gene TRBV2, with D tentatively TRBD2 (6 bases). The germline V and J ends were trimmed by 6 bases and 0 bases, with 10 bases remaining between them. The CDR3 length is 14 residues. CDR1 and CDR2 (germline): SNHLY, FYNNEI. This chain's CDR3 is CASSRDFSTDTQYF. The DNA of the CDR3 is TGTGCCAGCAGCCGGGACTTTAGCACAGATACGCAGTATTTT.

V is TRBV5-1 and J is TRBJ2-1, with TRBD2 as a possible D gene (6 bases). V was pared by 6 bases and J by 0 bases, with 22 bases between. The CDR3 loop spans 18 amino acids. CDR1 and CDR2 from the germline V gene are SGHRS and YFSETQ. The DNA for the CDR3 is TGCGCCAGCAACCAGCCCATAGCGGCCCTTAGCTCCTACAATGAGCAGTTCTTC. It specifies CASNQPIAALSSYNEQFF.

The CDR3 spells CASSPGTELNYGYTF. The CDR3 bases are TGCGCCAGCAGCCCCGGGACAGAGCTTAACTATGGCTACACCTTC. V and J are TRBV5-1 and TRBJ1-2; TRBD1 matches at 7 bases. V lost 4 bases and J lost 1; bases outside the gene matches: 7. Germline V gene sequence: CDR1 SGHRS, CDR2 YFSETQ. This CDR3 spans 15 amino acids. Supplemented by reference TRBV5-1 and TRBJ1-2, the full variable domain reads KAGVTQTPRYLIKTRGQQVTLSCSPISGHRSVSWYQQTPGQGLQFLFEYFSETQRNKGNFPGRFSGRQFSNSRSEMNVSTLELGDSALYLCASSPGTELNYGYTFGSGTRLTVV.

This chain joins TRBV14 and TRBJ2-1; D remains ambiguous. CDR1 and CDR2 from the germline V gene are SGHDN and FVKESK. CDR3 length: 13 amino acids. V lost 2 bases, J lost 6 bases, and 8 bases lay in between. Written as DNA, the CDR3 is TGTGCCAGCAGCCAACGACCAGGCAATGAGCAGTTCTTC. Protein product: CASSQRPGNEQFF.

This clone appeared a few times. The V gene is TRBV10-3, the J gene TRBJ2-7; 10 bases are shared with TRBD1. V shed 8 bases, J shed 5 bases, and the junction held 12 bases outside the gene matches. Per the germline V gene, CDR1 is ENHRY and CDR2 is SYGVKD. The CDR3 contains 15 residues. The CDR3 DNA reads TGTGCCATCTCCTCCTCCGGGGACAGGGGCCACGAGCAGTACTTC. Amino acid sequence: CAISSSGDRGHEQYF.